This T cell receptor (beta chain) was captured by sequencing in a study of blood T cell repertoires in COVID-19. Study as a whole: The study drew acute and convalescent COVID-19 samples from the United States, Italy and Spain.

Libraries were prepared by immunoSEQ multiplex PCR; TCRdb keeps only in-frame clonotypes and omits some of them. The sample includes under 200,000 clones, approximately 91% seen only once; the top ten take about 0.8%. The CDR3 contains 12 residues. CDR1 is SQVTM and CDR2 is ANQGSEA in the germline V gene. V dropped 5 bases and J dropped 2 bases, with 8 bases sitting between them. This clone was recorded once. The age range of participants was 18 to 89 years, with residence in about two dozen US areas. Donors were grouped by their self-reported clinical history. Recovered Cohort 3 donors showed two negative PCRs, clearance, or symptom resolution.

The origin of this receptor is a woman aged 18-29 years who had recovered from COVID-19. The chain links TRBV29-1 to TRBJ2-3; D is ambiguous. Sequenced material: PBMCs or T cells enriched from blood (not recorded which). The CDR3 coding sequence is TGCAGCGTTTTCCTCCCCACAGATACGCAGTATTTT. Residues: CSVFLPTDTQYF.